Below are 12 T cell receptor beta chains sequenced from a single sample in a study of blood T cell repertoires in COVID-19. This table comes from immunoSEQ multiplex PCR, and its TCRdb copy is limited to in-frame clones, with some not included. The table lists about 290,000 clones, under 90% of them singletons. Sequencing was carried out using peripheral blood. These receptors were collected from a woman in her forties who had recovered from COVID-19.

J is TRBJ2-7 and V is TRBV27, with 7 bases fitting TRBD2. The junction had 8 bases not matched to a gene; V was cut back by 6 bases and J by 0 bases. Germline CDR1 MNHEY, CDR2 SMNVEV (reference sequence). The CDR3 spans 15 residues. The CDR3 reads CASRPRTGGSYEQYF. CDR3 nucleotide sequence: TGTGCCAGCAGGCCTCGGACGGGGGGCTCCTACGAGCAGTACTTC.

The rearrangement links TRBV18 to TRBJ2-4; TRBD1 matches 7 bases. With V trimmed by 4 bases and J by 8 bases, 8 bases remained unmatched. CDR1 and CDR2 (germline): KGHSH, LQKENI. This CDR3 spans 14 amino acids. The CDR3 bases are TGTGCCAGCTCACAGGGGGCCGAAGCGGACATTCAGTACTTC. It is translated as CASSQGAEADIQYF. Using reference TRBV18 and TRBJ2-4 for the parts outside the CDR3, the full variable domain is NAGVMQNPRHLVRRRGQEARLRCSPMKGHSHVYWYRQLPEEGLKFMVYLQKENIIDESGMPKERFSAEFPKEGPSILRIQQVVRGDSAAYFCASSQGAEADIQYFGAGTRLSVL.

The chain joins TRBV19 to TRBJ2-2; 12 bases line up with TRBD2. Unmatched junction bases numbered 10, after V lost 9 bases and J lost 8 bases. The CDR3 is made up of 15 amino acids. Germline-derived CDR1 and CDR2 are LNHDA and SQIVND (reference sequence). CDR3: CASLTTSGGKGELFF. In DNA, the CDR3 is TGTGCCAGCCTGACCACTAGCGGGGGGAAAGGGGAGCTGTTTTTT.

V usage is TRBV18 and J usage is TRBJ1-5; 9 bases line up with TRBD1. CDR1 and CDR2 from the germline V gene are KGHSH and LQKENI. V lost 6 bases to trimming and J lost 1 base; unmatched junction nucleotides: 4. The CDR3 runs to 15 residues. The CDR3 DNA sequence: TGTGCCAGCTCGTGGACAGGGGAGAGCAATCAGCCCCAGCATTTT. Protein sequence: CASSWTGESNQPQHF.

V is TRBV3-1 (or the pseudogene TRBV3-2) and J is TRBJ2-5, with 14 bases identical to TRBD2. Germline V gives CDR1 LGHDT, CDR2 YNNKEL (reference sequence). The CDR3 spans 19 residues. V dropped 0 bases and J dropped 5; count of bases not matched to a gene: 11. CDR3 DNA sequence: TGTGCCAGCAGCCAAGATTCGCCGGGACTAGCGGGAGTTTGGGAGACCCAGTACTTC. Protein product: CASSQDSPGLAGVWETQYF.

This clone occurred once. V is TRBV28 and J is TRBJ2-7; 8 bases are a match to TRBD2. The V segment lost 6 bases and the J segment 4 bases; nucleotides outside the gene matches: 8. Germline CDR1 is MDHEN and CDR2 is SYDVKM. This CDR3 is 14 amino acids long. The chain's CDR3 is CASRPGGGLYEQYF. The CDR3 coding sequence is TGTGCCAGCAGACCCGGGGGGGGGCTTTACGAGCAGTACTTC. Looking up the rest from reference TRBV28 and TRBJ2-7 gives the full variable domain: DVKVTQSSRYLVKRTGEKVFLECVQDMDHENMFWYRQDPGLGLRLIYFSYDVKMKEKGDIPEGYSVSREKKERFSLILESASTNQTSMYLCASRPGGGLYEQYFGPGTRLTVT.

The DNA for the CDR3 is TGTGCCAGCAGTTTATCTGGGACAGCGTATAGTGAGCAGTTCTTC. Translation: CASSLSGTAYSEQFF. The genes are TRBV28 and TRBJ2-1; 7 bases match TRBD1. The CDR3 totals 15 residues. Germline CDR1 and CDR2: MDHEN and SYDVKM. The junction had 9 bases not matched to a gene; V was cut back by 1 base and J by 9 bases.

Remarks on this clone: The sample has other DNA sequences that encode this CDR3 too. The chain has TRBV28 and TRBJ2-7, with D perhaps TRBD1 (7 bases). Trimming left V 5 bases short and J 3 bases short, with 11 bases between. This CDR3 spans 13 amino acids. Germline V lookup: CDR1 MDHEN, CDR2 SYDVKM. Here the CDR3 DNA reads TGTGCCAGCAGTGGAGGGGGCGTCTACGAGCAGTACTTC. Translated: CASSGGGVYEQYF.

The chain couples TRBV18 to TRBJ2-7; TRBD1 agrees at 9 bases. This CDR3 contains 16 residues. V gave up 3 bases and J gave up 4 bases; unmatched junction bases: 10. The germline gives CDR1 KGHSH, CDR2 LQKENI. The DNA for the CDR3 is TGTGCCAGCTCACCCCCGGCCGGGACAGGGTGGTACGAGCAGTACTTC. Amino acid sequence: CASSPPAGTGWYEQYF.

The V call is TRBV18, the J call TRBJ2-5; possibly TRBD1 for D (5 bases). Germline V gives CDR1 KGHSH, CDR2 LQKENI. The CDR3 is made up of 14 amino acids. Trimming shortened V by 2 bases and J by 5 bases, and 12 bases separated the two germline ends. CDR3 protein: CASSPGAETETQYF. Here the CDR3 DNA reads TGTGCCAGCTCACCAGGGGCAGAAACGGAGACCCAGTACTTC.

The chain combines TRBV18 with TRBJ2-2; D is possibly TRBD2 (6 bases). The germline V gene encodes CDR1 KGHSH and CDR2 LQKENI. The CDR3 length is 15 residues. Trimming shortened V by 8 bases and J by 2 bases, and 15 bases separated the two germline ends. The CDR3 DNA reads as TGTGCCAGCCCCCCAGCGGGCCTAAACACCGGGGAGCTGTTTTTT. Its translation: CASPPAGLNTGELFF.

The chain uses TRBV19 and TRBJ2-3; TRBD1 might be the D (5 bases). V was shortened by 5 bases and J by 1 base, with 10 bases between the two germline ends. The V gene's germline CDR1 is LNHDA and CDR2 SQIVND (reference sequence). The length of the CDR3 is 14 residues. The CDR3 loop is CASSGRVGTDTQYF. As DNA, the CDR3 is TGTGCCAGTAGTGGCAGGGTCGGCACAGATACGCAGTATTTT.